The T cell receptor (beta chain) under discussion was sequenced for a study of CD8 T cells in Susac syndrome. An input of roughly 0.5 to 1 ug of RNA was subjected to reverse transcription using random hexamers. MiXCR, run by TCRdb on the immunoSEQ multiplex PCR reads, gives a single entry per CDR3 protein. The repertoire has approximately 79,000 distinct CDR3 sequences, approximately 93% of them found once; the top ten carry around 0.45%. CDR3 size: 15 residues. Per the germline V gene, CDR1 is DFQATT and CDR2 is SNEGSKA (reference sequence). V was cut by 4 bases and J by 4 bases, with 20 bases left in between.

The clonotype originates from a human donor with Susac syndrome. Input material: CD8+ T cells from PBMCs. V is TRBV20-1 and J is TRBJ2-7; D may be TRBD1 (6 bases). Written as DNA, the CDR3 is TGCAGTGCTACCGGGCCGGACAGTCAATTTTACGAGCAGTACTTC. Its protein is CSATGPDSQFYEQYF.